Sequencing of this TCR beta chain was carried out in a study of blood T cell repertoires in COVID-19. In the study overall: Acute and convalescent COVID-19 specimens originated in the United States, Italy and Spain. From T cells, B-cell-depleted T cells, or PBMCs came the material, which was cDNA or gDNA.

A few counts support this clone. This CDR3 has 12 amino acids. With V trimmed by 7 bases and J by 9 bases, 5 bases remained unmatched. Clones were sequenced by immunoSEQ multiplex PCR, and TCRdb holds only the in-frame ones, with some missing. The sample has about 360,000 clones; around 87% are singletons. Sequencing used peripheral blood. This TCR derives from a human donor in a cohort sampled during active COVID-19. The V call is TRBV12-3 or TRBV12-4, the J call TRBJ2-1; 8 nucleotides match TRBD2. The DNA for the CDR3 is TGTGCCAGCAATCGGCGGGGGGCTGAGCAGTTCTTC. This sequence encodes CASNRRGAEQFF.